This T cell receptor (beta chain) was sequenced in a study of tumor-infiltrating lymphocytes in primary liver carcinoma. Study details: Cases comprised patients with primary liver carcinoma who received surgical resection. Sample yields of productive TCRbeta reads, ranging from roughly 3.5 to 7.13 million, were similar across tissue types. Broader study findings: The difference in top-250-clone fraction between tumors and blood was significant, favoring tumors (p = 0.039).

Points on this clonotype: Its specificity is not known. A much larger clone is a single base away; this may be a read error.

Germline V CDR1 and CDR2: WSHSY, SAAADI. This CDR3 comprises 12 residues. TCR beta cDNA was reverse-transcribed from 400 to 500 ng of total RNA. The reaction used a constant-region primer and ProtoScript II reverse transcriptase. Libraries of TCR beta came from three nested multiplex PCR rounds with slightly modified ARM-PCR. Running roughly 10 cycles apiece, the first two PCR rounds relied on TRBV1-TRBV30 forward primers together with a C-beta reverse primer. TCRdb recomputed calls from the multiplex PCR reads with MiXCR, one row per CDR3 protein. The data show about 350,000 distinct CDR3 sequences, with about 65% seen just once and about 6% held by the top ten. Germline DNA was also extracted, and blood RNA was taken from unsorted whole blood. Patients in the cohort were treatment-naive and living with chronic HBV infection.

Sequenced input: peripheral blood. The rearrangement uses TRBV10-2 and TRBJ2-7; no firm D call. The TCR comes from a man aged 35-49 years with primary liver carcinoma and hepatitis B virus infection. The CDR3 bases are TGCTCCAGCAGCAGCGCCGGCTACGAGCAGTACTTC. Amino acids: CSSSSAGYEQYF.